What follows are 28 T cell receptor beta chains derived from one specimen sequenced in a study of Ad26.COV2.S vaccination and SARS-CoV-2 variants. Treatment described: 15 to 20 received Ad26.COV2.S at low or high dose, single or two shots; about 5 received placebo; per-sample allocation not given. Samples were taken on day 63 after the first vaccine or placebo injection. Sequencing used immunoSEQ multiplex PCR; TCRdb keeps in-frame clones, though not all of them. The sample has roughly 400,000 clones, about 90% seen once. The sequenced sample was peripheral blood, obtained in a trial of Ad26.COV2.S vaccine versus placebo. These receptors all come from a person between 18 and 65 years old who received the Ad26.COV2.S COVID-19 vaccine or a placebo.

This chain uses TRBV5-1 with TRBJ2-1, with TRBD2 identical over 11 bases. The ends lost 4 bases at V and 7 bases at J; junction bases unmatched: 13. The CDR3 is made up of 17 amino acids. Germline CDR1 is SGHRS and CDR2 is YFSETQ. CDR3 DNA sequence: TGCGCCAGCAGCCCATACAGTAGCGGGAGGGCCGGGAATGAGCAGTTCTTC. Translating it yields CASSPYSSGRAGNEQFF.

V is TRBV29-1 and J is TRBJ2-5; D is undetermined. Germline V gene data show CDR1 as SQVTM and CDR2 as ANQGSEA. The CDR3 is made up of 14 amino acids. Between the trimmed V and J ends, which lost 1 base and 0 bases, there was a span of 9 bases. The CDR3 DNA reads as TGCAGCGTTGAAGCAAGGGAATACCAAGAGACCCAGTACTTC. It specifies CSVEAREYQETQYF.

This chain uses TRBV6-5 with TRBJ1-2; D might be TRBD1 (6 bases). CDR1 is MNHEY and CDR2 is SVGAGI in the germline V gene. V lost 7 bases to trimming and J lost 4 bases, with 19 bases between them. The CDR3 has 15 residues. CDR3 nucleotides: TGTGCCAGCAAAGAACAGGGTTACAGTTCCTATGGCTACACCTTC. This translates into CASKEQGYSSYGYTF.

The chain uses TRBV21-1 and TRBJ2-7; TRBD2 is taken as the D call from the table, unchecked against the DNA. TRBV21-1 is designated a pseudogene. The CDR3 sequence is 15 residues long. CDR3 sequence: CASGYAAGRAYEQYF. Written as DNA, the CDR3 is TGTGCCAGCGGTTATGCGGCGGGAAGGGCCTACGAGCAGTACTTC.

The chain employs TRBV28 and TRBJ2-5, with 10 bases identical to TRBD2. CDR1 is MDHEN, CDR2 SYDVKM, per germline. Trimming took 1 base from V and 5 from J; bases not matched to a gene: 4. The CDR3 runs 15 residues. The CDR3 DNA follows: TGTGCCAGCAGTTTATTGGCTAGCGGGAGCGAGACCCAGTACTTC. This codes for CASSLLASGSETQYF.

The chain uses TRBV28 and TRBJ2-3, with a possible D match to TRBD2 (6 bases). The CDR3 is made up of 14 amino acids. Trimming stripped 3 bases from V and 1 base from J, with 8 bases between. From germline, CDR1 is MDHEN and CDR2 SYDVKM. The CDR3 bases are TGTGCCAGCAGTTTTCGCGGGGGCACAGATACGCAGTATTTT. Translated, it gives CASSFRGGTDTQYF.

This clone has more than one count but fewer than ten. The V call is TRBV7-3, the J call TRBJ2-7; TRBD2 agrees at 8 bases. This CDR3 is 15 amino acids long. With V trimmed by 2 bases and J by 4 bases, 7 bases remained unmatched. The germline gives CDR1 SGHTA, CDR2 FQGTGA. The CDR3 spells CASSLSPGLGYEQYF. Here the CDR3 DNA reads TGTGCCAGCAGCTTATCCCCGGGACTAGGTTACGAGCAGTACTTC. Using reference TRBV7-3 and TRBJ2-7 for the parts outside the CDR3, the full variable domain is GAGVSQTPSNKVTEKGKYVELRCDPISGHTALYWYRQSLGQGPEFLIYFQGTGAADDSGLPNDRFFAVRPEGSVSTLKIQRTERGDSAVYLCASSLSPGLGYEQYFGPGTRLTVT.

The chain uses TRBV5-5 and TRBJ2-7; 13 bases fit TRBD2. The CDR3 is 15 residues long. Germline CDR1 is SGHKS and CDR2 is YYEKEE (reference sequence). V dropped 4 bases and J dropped 2; count of bases not matched to a gene: 3. The CDR3 DNA sequence: TGTGCCAGCAGCCTACTAGCGGGAGGGCCCTACGAGCAGTACTTC. It translates to CASSLLAGGPYEQYF.

The V call is TRBV7-6, the J call TRBJ2-2; TRBD1 aligns across 9 bases. From germline, CDR1 is SGHVS and CDR2 FNYEAQ. This CDR3 comprises 18 residues. Trimming removed 5 bases from V and 1 base from J; junction bases left unmatched: 11. In DNA, the CDR3 is TGTGCCAGCAGCCCATCCTCTGGACAGGGGCGGAACACCGGGGAGCTGTTTTTT. This sequence encodes CASSPSSGQGRNTGELFF.

The gene calls are TRBV7-3 and TRBJ2-1; 8 nucleotides line up with TRBD2. Unmatched junction bases numbered 8, after V lost 5 bases and J lost 5 bases. CDR1 and CDR2 (germline): SGHTA, FQGTGA. The CDR3 runs 15 residues. For the CDR3, the DNA is TGTGCCAGCAGCCAAGCGGGAGCGGTGGACAATGAGCAGTTCTTC. Translated, it gives CASSQAGAVDNEQFF.

DNA for the CDR3: TGTGCCACCAGTGGGGCAGGGTCCACCGGGGAGCTGTTTTTT. This translates into CATSGAGSTGELFF. The rearrangement links TRBV24-1 to TRBJ2-2; D is possibly TRBD1 (5 bases). Trimming shortened V by 5 bases and J by 4 bases, and 10 bases separated the two germline ends. CDR1 and CDR2 (germline): KGHDR, SFDVKD. The CDR3 is made up of 14 amino acids.

The chain employs TRBV7-8 and TRBJ2-1; 8 positions match TRBD2. Per germline, CDR1 SGHVS and CDR2 FQNEAQ. V lost 1 base, J lost 6 bases, and 11 bases stayed unmatched. This CDR3 is built from 17 residues. DNA of the CDR3: TGTGCCAGCAGCTTAGGGACTAATACCCGGGAGGGCAATGAGCAGTTCTTC. Amino acids: CASSLGTNTREGNEQFF.

The rearrangement joins TRBV24-1 to TRBJ2-7, with TRBD2 as a possible D gene (6 bases). Germline-derived CDR1 and CDR2 are KGHDR and SFDVKD. The CDR3 totals 14 residues. The chain's CDR3 is CQTQVGRKVYEQYF. The CDR3 coding sequence is TGTCAAACTCAGGTCGGGAGAAAGGTGTACGAGCAGTACTTC.

V usage is TRBV6-2 or TRBV6-3 and J usage is TRBJ2-2; TRBD2 matches at 9 bases. The CDR3 spans 18 residues. V shed 3 bases, J shed 4 bases, and the junction held 12 bases outside the gene matches. CDR1 is MNHEY, CDR2 SVGEGT, per germline. In DNA form, the CDR3 reads TGTGCCAGCAGTTATAGCGGGAGATGGCTAAGGAGCACCGGGGAGCTGTTTTTT. Its translation is CASSYSGRWLRSTGELFF.

The chain recombines TRBV6-5 with TRBJ1-1; no clear D. Germline CDR1 MNHEY, CDR2 SVGAGI. V was pared by 6 bases and J by 3 bases, with 17 bases between. This CDR3 region has 15 residues. CDR3 sequence reads: CASSSLSPGYTEAFF. The CDR3 DNA reads TGTGCCAGCAGCTCCCTCAGCCCGGGCTACACTGAAGCTTTCTTT.

This chain links TRBV20-1 with TRBJ2-7, with D possibly TRBD1 on 7 matching bases. The CDR3 has 11 amino acids. Trimming took off 8 bases at V and 5 bases at J, with 13 bases between the two ends. Germline CDR1 is DFQATT and CDR2 is SNEGSKA (reference sequence). As DNA, the CDR3 is TGCAGTCACCAGGGGGGCCACGAGCAGTACTTC. Translated: CSHQGGHEQYF.

In its sample, this clone was seen once. This chain links TRBV28 with TRBJ1-4; maybe TRBD1 (5 bases). This CDR3 is built from 14 residues. V was shortened by 3 bases and J by 5 bases, with 10 bases between the two germline ends. Germline-derived CDR1 and CDR2 are MDHEN and SYDVKM. CDR3 amino acids: CASSLTEPNEKLFF. The CDR3, as DNA: TGTGCCAGCAGTTTGACAGAGCCAAATGAAAAACTGTTTTTT.

This chain uses TRBV10-3 with TRBJ2-3; tentatively, D is TRBD1 (6 bases). Germline V gene data show CDR1 as ENHRY and CDR2 as SYGVKD. The CDR3 extends over 15 amino acids. The V end was cut by 6 bases, the J end by 1 base, with 14 bases between. The CDR3: CAIRDSRSGTDTQYF. The CDR3 DNA is TGTGCCATCAGGGACAGCCGCTCGGGCACAGATACGCAGTATTTT.

On this clone itself: This same CDR3 is encoded by further DNA sequences in the sample. The chain recombines TRBV6-2 or TRBV6-3 with TRBJ2-7, with TRBD1 matching over 8 bases. The CDR3 length is 14 residues. Germline CDR1 reads MNHEY; CDR2 reads SVGEGT. Trimming at V came to 4 bases and at J to 0 bases, leaving 2 bases not matched to a gene. This chain's CDR3 is CASSSGTGSYEQYF. The CDR3, as DNA: TGTGCCAGCAGTTCCGGGACAGGCTCCTACGAGCAGTACTTC.

This clone was counted once. V usage is TRBV10-2 and J usage is TRBJ2-1; TRBD1 agrees at 8 bases. The CDR3 has 16 amino acids. Trimming took 4 bases from V and 8 from J; bases not matched to a gene: 13. CDR1 WSHSY and CDR2 SAAADI come from the germline V gene. This CDR3 reads CASSVTTGEVFDEQFF. The CDR3 DNA follows: TGCGCCAGCAGTGTTACGACAGGGGAGGTTTTCGATGAGCAGTTCTTC.

The chain joins TRBV3-1 (or the pseudogene TRBV3-2) to TRBJ2-3; 13 bases align to TRBD2. The J segment lost 4 bases and the V segment lost 4 bases, leaving 2 bases of the junction unmatched. This CDR3 region has 15 residues. The germline gives CDR1 LGHDT, CDR2 YNNKEL (reference sequence). CDR3 coding DNA: TGTGCCAGCAGCCGGACTAGCGGGAGCGCAGATACGCAGTATTTT. Its protein product is CASSRTSGSADTQYF.

J is TRBJ1-6 and V is TRBV27; TRBD1 matches at 9 bases. The CDR3 runs to 15 residues. V was clipped by 7 bases and J by 3 bases; unmatched bases: 4. Germline-derived CDR1 and CDR2 are MNHEY and SMNVEV (reference sequence). The CDR3 protein is CASTSDRGYNSPLHF. The CDR3 region has the DNA TGTGCCAGCACCTCGGACAGGGGCTATAATTCACCCCTCCACTTT.

This clone was seen once. This CDR3 reads CASSQDPYQPQHF. The CDR3 DNA follows: TGCGCCAGCAGCCAAGATCCCTATCAGCCCCAGCATTTT. This chain joins TRBV4-1 and TRBJ1-5; D is uncertain. V was cut by 0 bases and J by 5 bases, with 5 bases left in between. The germline gives CDR1 MGHRA, CDR2 YSYEKL. The CDR3 is made up of 13 amino acids.

This clone showed up just once. This rearrangement joins TRBV28 to TRBJ1-1; D unclear. The CDR3 consists of 11 residues. The germline CDR1 and CDR2 sequences are MDHEN and SYDVKM. V lost 7 bases and J lost 7, with 10 bases in between. Written as DNA, the CDR3 is TGTGCCAGCATGGGGATACTTGAAGCTTTCTTT. Residues: CASMGILEAFF.

The chain links TRBV27 to TRBJ2-5, with TRBD1 identical over 9 bases. The CDR3 has 17 amino acids. In germline, CDR1 is MNHEY, CDR2 SMNVEV (reference sequence). The junction had 15 bases not matched to a gene; V was cut back by 5 bases and J by 5 bases. In nucleotides, the CDR3 is TGTGCCAGCAGTCCAAAATCGGGACAGGGATTGTCCGAGACCCAGTACTTC. Translation: CASSPKSGQGLSETQYF.

The chain combines TRBV6-1 with TRBJ1-1, with D uncertain. From germline, CDR1 is MNHNS and CDR2 SASEGT. The ends were cut back, 1 base at V and 8 bases at J, with 8 bases in the middle. The CDR3 has 12 residues. CDR3 sequence reads: CASSEDDLEAFF. The CDR3 DNA follows: TGTGCCAGCAGTGAAGATGACCTAGAAGCTTTCTTT.

This sequence joins TRBV3-1 (or the pseudogene TRBV3-2) and TRBJ1-5; D remains unclear. V lost 0 bases to trimming and J lost 9 bases, with 12 bases between them. In germline, CDR1 is LGHDT, CDR2 YNNKEL (reference sequence). The CDR3 sequence is 14 residues long. The CDR3, as DNA: TGTGCCAGCAGCCAAGATCTATCAGAGTCGCCCCAGCATTTT. Residues: CASSQDLSESPQHF.

CDR3 region: CASSLTGLLNTGELFF. CDR3 DNA: TGTGCCAGCAGCTTAACGGGACTATTGAACACCGGGGAGCTGTTTTTT. The rearrangement uses TRBV7-3 and TRBJ2-2; 7 bases map to TRBD2. Germline CDR1 reads SGHTA; CDR2 reads FQGTGA. The CDR3 totals 16 residues. V trimming: 0 bases; J trimming: 1 base; junction bases outside the gene matches: 2.